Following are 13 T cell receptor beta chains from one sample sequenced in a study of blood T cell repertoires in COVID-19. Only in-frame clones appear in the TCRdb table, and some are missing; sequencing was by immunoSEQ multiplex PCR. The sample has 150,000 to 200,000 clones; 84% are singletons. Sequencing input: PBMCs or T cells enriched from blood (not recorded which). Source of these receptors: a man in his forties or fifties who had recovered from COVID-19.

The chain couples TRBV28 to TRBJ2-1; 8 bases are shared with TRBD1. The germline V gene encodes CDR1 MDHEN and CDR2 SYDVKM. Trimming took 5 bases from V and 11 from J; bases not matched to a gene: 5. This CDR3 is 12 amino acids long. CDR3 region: CASSPGQGQQFF. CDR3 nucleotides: TGTGCCAGCAGTCCCGGACAGGGACAGCAGTTCTTC. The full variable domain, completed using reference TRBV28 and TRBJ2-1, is DVKVTQSSRYLVKRTGEKVFLECVQDMDHENMFWYRQDPGLGLRLIYFSYDVKMKEKGDIPEGYSVSREKKERFSLILESASTNQTSMYLCASSPGQGQQFFGPGTRLTVL.

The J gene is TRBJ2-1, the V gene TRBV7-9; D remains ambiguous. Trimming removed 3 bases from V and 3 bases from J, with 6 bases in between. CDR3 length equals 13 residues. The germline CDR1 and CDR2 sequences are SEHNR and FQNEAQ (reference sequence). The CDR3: CASSLNSYNEQFF. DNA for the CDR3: TGTGCCAGCAGCTTGAACAGCTACAATGAGCAGTTCTTC. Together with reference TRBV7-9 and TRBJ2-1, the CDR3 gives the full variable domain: DTGVSQNPRHKITKRGQNVTFRCDPISEHNRLYWYRQTLGQGPEFLTYFQNEAQLEKSRLLSDRFSAERPKGSFSTLEIQRTEQGDSAMYLCASSLNSYNEQFFGPGTRLTVL.

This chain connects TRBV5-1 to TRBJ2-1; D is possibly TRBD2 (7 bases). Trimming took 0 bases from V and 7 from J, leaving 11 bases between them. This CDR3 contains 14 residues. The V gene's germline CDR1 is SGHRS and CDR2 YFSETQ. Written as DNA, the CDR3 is TGCGCCAGCAGCTTGGAGGGGGGGCCTAATGAGCAGTTCTTC. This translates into CASSLEGGPNEQFF.

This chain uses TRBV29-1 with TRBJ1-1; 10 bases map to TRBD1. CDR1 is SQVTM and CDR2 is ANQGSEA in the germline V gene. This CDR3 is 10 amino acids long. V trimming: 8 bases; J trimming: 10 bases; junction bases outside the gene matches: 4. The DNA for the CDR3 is TGCAGCACCGGACAGGGGGGAGCTTTCTTT. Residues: CSTGQGGAFF.

This CDR3 reads CASSQATSGAYEQYF. As DNA, the CDR3 is TGCGCCAGCAGCCAAGCGACTAGCGGGGCCTACGAGCAGTACTTC. V gene TRBV4-1 combines with J gene TRBJ2-7, with TRBD2 matching over 11 bases. The CDR3 sequence is 15 residues long. Unmatched junction bases numbered 1, after V lost 1 base and J lost 2 bases. CDR1 is MGHRA, CDR2 YSYEKL, per germline.

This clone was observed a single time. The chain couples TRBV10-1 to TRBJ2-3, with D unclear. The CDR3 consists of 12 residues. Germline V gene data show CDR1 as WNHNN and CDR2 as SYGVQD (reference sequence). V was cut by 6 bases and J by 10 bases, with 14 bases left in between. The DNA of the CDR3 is TGCGCCAGCAGCCCAAATAGCCTTGCGCAGTATTTT. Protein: CASSPNSLAQYF.

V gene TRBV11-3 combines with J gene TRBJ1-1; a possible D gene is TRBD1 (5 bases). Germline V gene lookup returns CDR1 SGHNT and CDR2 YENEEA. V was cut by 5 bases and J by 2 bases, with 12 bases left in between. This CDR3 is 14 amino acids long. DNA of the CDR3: TGTGCCAGCAGCCGGGGGAGGGGCAACACTGAAGCTTTCTTT. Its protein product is CASSRGRGNTEAFF.

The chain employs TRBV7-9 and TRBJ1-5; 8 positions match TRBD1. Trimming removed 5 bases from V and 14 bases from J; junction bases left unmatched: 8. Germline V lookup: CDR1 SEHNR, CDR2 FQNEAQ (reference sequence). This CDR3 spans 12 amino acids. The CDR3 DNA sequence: TGTGCCAGCAGCGAACCGACAGGGGCGAAGCATTTT. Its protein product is CASSEPTGAKHF.

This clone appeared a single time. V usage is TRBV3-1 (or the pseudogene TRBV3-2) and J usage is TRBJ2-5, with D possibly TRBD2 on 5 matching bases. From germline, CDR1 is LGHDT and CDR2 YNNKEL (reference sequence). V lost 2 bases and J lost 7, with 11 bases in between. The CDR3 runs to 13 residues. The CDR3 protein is CASSQTLAGTQYF. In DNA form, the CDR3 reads TGTGCCAGCAGCCAAACGCTGGCGGGGACCCAGTACTTC.

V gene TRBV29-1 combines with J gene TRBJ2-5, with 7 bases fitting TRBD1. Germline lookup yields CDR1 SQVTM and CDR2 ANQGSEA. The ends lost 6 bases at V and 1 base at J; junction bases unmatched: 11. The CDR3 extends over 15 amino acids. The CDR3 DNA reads TGCAGCGTCGATCCCGGGACAGCTTTCCAAGAGACCCAGTACTTC. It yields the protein CSVDPGTAFQETQYF.

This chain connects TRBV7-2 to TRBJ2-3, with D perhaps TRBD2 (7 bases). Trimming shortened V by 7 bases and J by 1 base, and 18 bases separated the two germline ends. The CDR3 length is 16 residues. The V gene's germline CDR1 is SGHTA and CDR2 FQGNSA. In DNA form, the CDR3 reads TGTGCCAGCACTTTCAGGCGGGGGCCACGCACAGATACGCAGTATTTT. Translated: CASTFRRGPRTDTQYF.

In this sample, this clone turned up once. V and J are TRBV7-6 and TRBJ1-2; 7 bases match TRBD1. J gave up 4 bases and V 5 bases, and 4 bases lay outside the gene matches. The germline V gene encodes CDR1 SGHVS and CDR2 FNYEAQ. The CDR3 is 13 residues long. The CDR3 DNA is TGTGCCAGCAGCGAGACAGGGTTCTATGGCTACACCTTC. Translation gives CASSETGFYGYTF.

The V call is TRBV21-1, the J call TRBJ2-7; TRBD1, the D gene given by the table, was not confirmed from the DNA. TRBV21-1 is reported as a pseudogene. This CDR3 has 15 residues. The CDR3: CASSNQSCLNYEQYF. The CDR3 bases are TGTGCCAGCAGCAACCAGTCCTGCTTAAACTACGAGCAGTACTTC.